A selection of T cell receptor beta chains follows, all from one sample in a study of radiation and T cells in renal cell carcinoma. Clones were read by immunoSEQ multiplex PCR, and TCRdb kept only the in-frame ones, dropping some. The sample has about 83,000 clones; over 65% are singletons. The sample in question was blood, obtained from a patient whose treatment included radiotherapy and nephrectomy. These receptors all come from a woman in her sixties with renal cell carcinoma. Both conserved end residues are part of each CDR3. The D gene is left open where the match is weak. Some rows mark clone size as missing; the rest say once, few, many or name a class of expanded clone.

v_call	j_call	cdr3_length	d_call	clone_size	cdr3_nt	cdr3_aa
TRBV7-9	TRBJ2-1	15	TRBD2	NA	TGTGCCAGCAGCCCCAGCGGGGGGGTCTACAATGAGCAGTTCTTC	CASSPSGGVYNEQFF
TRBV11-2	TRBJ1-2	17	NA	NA	TGTGCCAGCAGCTTAACCCCGGCGGCAGGGTCCAACTATGGCTACACCTTC	CASSLTPAAGSNYGYTF
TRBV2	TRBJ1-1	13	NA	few	TGTGCCAGCAGTGTACAGATGAACACTGAAGCTTTCTTT	CASSVQMNTEAFF
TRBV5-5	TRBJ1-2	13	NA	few	TGTGCCAGCAGCCATTCCGGGGACTTGGCGGGAAACTTC	CASSHSGDLAGNF
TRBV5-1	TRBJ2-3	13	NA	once	TGCGCCAGCAGCTTTGACAGCACAGATACGCAGTATTTT	CASSFDSTDTQYF
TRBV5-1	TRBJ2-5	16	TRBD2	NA	TGCGCCAGCAGTCTGGGAGGAGCGGGGGTTCAAGAGACCCAGTACTTC	CASSLGGAGVQETQYF
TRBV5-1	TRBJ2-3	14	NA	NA	TGCGCCAGCAGCCTAGTCTCAACGGTGGATACGCAGTATTTT	CASSLVSTVDTQYF
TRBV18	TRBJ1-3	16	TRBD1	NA	TGTGCCAGCTCACCAAGTGACAGGGAGACTGGAAACACCATATATTTT	CASSPSDRETGNTIYF
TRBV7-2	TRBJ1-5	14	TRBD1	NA	TGTGCCAGCAGCTTTAAGACAGGGGATCAGCCCCAGCATTTT	CASSFKTGDQPQHF
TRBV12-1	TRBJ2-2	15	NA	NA	TGTGCCAGCAGCTTTATGAGGGGTGGAAACGGGGAGCTGTTTTTT	CASSFMRGGNGELFF
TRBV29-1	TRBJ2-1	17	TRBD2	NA	TGCAGCGTTGGCGGGACTAGCGGGAGGGCCCGGCCAGATGAGCAGTTCTTC	CSVGGTSGRARPDEQFF
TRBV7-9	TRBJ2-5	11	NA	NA	TGTGCCAGCAGCTTATTGGAGACCCAGTACTTC	CASSLLETQYF
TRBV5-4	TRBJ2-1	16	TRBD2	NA	TGTGCCAGCAGCTCAACTAGCGGGGAGTCCTACAATGAGCAGTTCTTC	CASSSTSGESYNEQFF
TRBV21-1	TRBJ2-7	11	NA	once	TGTGCCAGCAAGGTAGGTAGCGAGCAGTACTTC	CASKVGSEQYF
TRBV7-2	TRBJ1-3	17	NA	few	TGTGCCAGCAGCTTAGCCGGCGGGGGAGTCTCTGGAAACACCATATATTTT	CASSLAGGGVSGNTIYF
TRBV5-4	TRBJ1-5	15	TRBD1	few	TGTGCCAGCAGCGCCGGGACAGGGGACCTATCGGCCCAGCATTTT	CASSAGTGDLSAQHF
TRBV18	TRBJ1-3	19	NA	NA	TGTGCCAGCTCACCACCTAGAACCTCTGGGGACCACTCTGGAAACACCATATATTTT	CASSPPRTSGDHSGNTIYF
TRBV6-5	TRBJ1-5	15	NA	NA	TGTGCCAGCAGCGTTGACAGGTCCGGCAATCAGCCCCAGCATTTT	CASSVDRSGNQPQHF
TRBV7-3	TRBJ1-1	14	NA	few	TGTGCCAGCAGCTTATCGGGTATGAACACTGAAGCTTTCTTT	CASSLSGMNTEAFF
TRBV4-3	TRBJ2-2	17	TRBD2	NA	TGCGCCAGCAGCCAAGAGATGGCTAGGGGAGGGGCCGGGGAGCTGTTTTTT	CASSQEMARGGAGELFF
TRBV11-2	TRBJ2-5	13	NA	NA	TGTGCCAGCTCCAGGGGACACCAAGAGACCCAGTACTTC	CASSRGHQETQYF
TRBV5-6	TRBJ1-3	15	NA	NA	TGTGCCAGCAGCCCGGGACATTTCTCTGGAAACACCATATATTTT	CASSPGHFSGNTIYF
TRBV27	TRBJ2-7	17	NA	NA	TGTGCCAGCAGTTTAGGAATTAGTCCTACCGGGTCCTACGAGCAGTACTTC	CASSLGISPTGSYEQYF
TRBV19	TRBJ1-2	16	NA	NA	TGTGCCAGTACCCCACTAGAGGGGTCTTTTGGGTATGGCTACACCTTC	CASTPLEGSFGYGYTF
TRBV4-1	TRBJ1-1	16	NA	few	TGCGCCAGCAGCCAAGATAGGTTTAGGTTTGGCACTGAAGCTTTCTTT	CASSQDRFRFGTEAFF
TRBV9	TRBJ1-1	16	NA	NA	TGTGCCAGCAGCGTAGCTGCCGGGGGAGTCGACACTGAAGCTTTCTTT	CASSVAAGGVDTEAFF
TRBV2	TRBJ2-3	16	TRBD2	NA	TGTGCCAGCAGTGACTTCCCTAGCGGGGGAACAGATACGCAGTATTTT	CASSDFPSGGTDTQYF
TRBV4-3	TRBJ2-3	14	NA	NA	TGCGCCAGCTCCCTCCAGACTAGCACAGATACGCAGTATTTT	CASSLQTSTDTQYF
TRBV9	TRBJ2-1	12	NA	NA	TGTGCCAGCAGCGATTCCTACAATGAGCAGTTCTTC	CASSDSYNEQFF
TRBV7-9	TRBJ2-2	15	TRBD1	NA	TGTGCCAGCAGCCCCGGACAGGGGAACACCGGGGAGCTGTTTTTT	CASSPGQGNTGELFF
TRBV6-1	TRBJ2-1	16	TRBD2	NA	TGTGCCAGCAGTGAAATGGGGACTAGCGGGGTCAATGAGCAGTTCTTC	CASSEMGTSGVNEQFF
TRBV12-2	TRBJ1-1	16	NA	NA	TGTGCAAGTCGCCCTTTTGGGAGGCAGGGGGCAACTGAAGCTTTCTTT	CASRPFGRQGATEAFF
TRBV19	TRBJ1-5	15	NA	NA	TGTGCCAGTAGTATGTGGGGCGGGAGCAATCAGCCCCAGCATTTT	CASSMWGGSNQPQHF
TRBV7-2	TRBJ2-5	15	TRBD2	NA	TGTGCCAGCACTCGGGAGGGGCGCTCTCAAGAGACCCAGTACTTC	CASTREGRSQETQYF
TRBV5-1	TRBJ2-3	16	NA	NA	TGCGCCAGCAGCTCCCGGGTGGGCGGTAGCACAGATACGCAGTATTTT	CASSSRVGGSTDTQYF
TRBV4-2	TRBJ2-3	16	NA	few	TGTGCCAGCAGCCAAGGTAATAGCGGTAGCACAGATACGCAGTATTTT	CASSQGNSGSTDTQYF
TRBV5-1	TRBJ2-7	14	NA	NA	TGCGCCAGCAGGACCGGGGTACAACCCTACGAGCAGTACTTC	CASRTGVQPYEQYF
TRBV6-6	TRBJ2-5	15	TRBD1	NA	TGTGCCAGCAGGAACACCGGGACAGGGCCCTTCCTGCAGTACTTC	CASRNTGTGPFLQYF
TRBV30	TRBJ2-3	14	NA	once	TGTGCCTGGAGTGGACAGTTGATCACAGATACGCAGTATTTT	CAWSGQLITDTQYF
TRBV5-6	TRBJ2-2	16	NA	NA	TGTGCCAGCAGCTTGGCGGCGGCGATTAGAAGGGAGGAGCTGTTTTTT	CASSLAAAIRREELFF
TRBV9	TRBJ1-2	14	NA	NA	TGTGCCAGCAGCGTCGAAGGGGCTAACTATGGCTACACCTTC	CASSVEGANYGYTF
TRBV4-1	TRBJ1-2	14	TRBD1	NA	TGCGCCAGCAGCCAAGAACAGGGGGCTTGGGGCTACACCTTC	CASSQEQGAWGYTF
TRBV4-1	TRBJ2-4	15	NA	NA	TGCGCCAGCAGCGCCACCGACAGCCCCCAAAACATTCAGTACTTC	CASSATDSPQNIQYF
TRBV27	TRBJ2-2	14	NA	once	TGTGCCAGCAGTTTGTGGGAGCGGACCGGGGAGCTGTTTTTT	CASSLWERTGELFF
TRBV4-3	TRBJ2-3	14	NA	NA	TGCGCCAGCAGCCAAGATGTTAGCGCAGATACGCAGTATTTT	CASSQDVSADTQYF
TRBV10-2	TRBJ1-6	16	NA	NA	TGCGCCAGCAGTCGAGAGTGGGGGCCAAGGGGTTCACCCCTCCACTTT	CASSREWGPRGSPLHF